A selection of T cell receptor beta chains follows, all from one sample in a study of T cell changes during pregnancy in multiple sclerosis. Clones were read by immunoSEQ multiplex PCR, and TCRdb kept only the in-frame ones, dropping some. Here the sample spans 40,000 or so clones, around nine tenths being singletons. The sequences come from peripheral blood, collected before pregnancy. The receptors originated from a female donor with multiple sclerosis, enrolled in a pregnancy study. CDR3s include the opening cysteine and the closing phenylalanine or tryptophan. The D gene is left open where the match is weak. Clone size is shown for a subset of rows, as once, few, many or a class of expanded clone.

clone_size j_call d_call cdr3_length v_call cdr3_nt cdr3_aa
NA TRBJ2-2 NA 14 TRBV7-3 TGTGCCAGCAGCCCACAGGGTTTCACCGGGGAGCTGTTTTTT CASSPQGFTGELFF
NA TRBJ1-4 NA 16 TRBV4-3 TGCGCCAGCAGCCAAGGTCTGGGGGCTGGTAATGAAAAACTGTTTTTT CASSQGLGAGNEKLFF
NA TRBJ2-1 NA 15 TRBV5-1 TGCGCCAGCAGCTTGGATACAGGGGGGGCGGGTGAGCAGTTCTTC CASSLDTGGAGEQFF
NA TRBJ2-1 NA 14 TRBV6-1 TGTGCCAGCAGTGTGCGGAGGGTAGGCAATGAGCAGTTCTTC CASSVRRVGNEQFF
few TRBJ1-1 NA 12 TRBV2 TGTGCCAGCAAACGCGGGAGAACTGAAGCTTTCTTT CASKRGRTEAFF
NA TRBJ2-2 NA 15 TRBV21-1 TGTGCCAGCAGCAAAGTAAAGGGGGAAACCGGGGAGCTGTTTTTT CASSKVKGETGELFF
NA TRBJ2-1 TRBD2 17 TRBV2 TGTGCCAGCAGTGAAACCGCTGGTGGGAGGGGCGGCAATGAGCAGTTCTTC CASSETAGGRGGNEQFF
NA TRBJ1-2 NA 12 TRBV4-1 TGCGCCAGCAGCCAAGGCGTCTATGGCTACACCTTC CASSQGVYGYTF
NA TRBJ2-3 NA 14 TRBV10-3 TGTGCCTCGAGACAGACCTCCAGCACAGATACGCAGTATTTT CASRQTSSTDTQYF
few TRBJ1-2 TRBD1 18 TRBV5-1 TGCGCCAGCAGCTTGTTCGGGTCGGCGACAGGGGGCGCCTCTGGCTACACCTTC CASSLFGSATGGASGYTF
NA TRBJ2-7 NA 13 TRBV5-1 TGCGCCAGCAGCTTGAGGGAGAGCTACGAGCAGTACTTC CASSLRESYEQYF